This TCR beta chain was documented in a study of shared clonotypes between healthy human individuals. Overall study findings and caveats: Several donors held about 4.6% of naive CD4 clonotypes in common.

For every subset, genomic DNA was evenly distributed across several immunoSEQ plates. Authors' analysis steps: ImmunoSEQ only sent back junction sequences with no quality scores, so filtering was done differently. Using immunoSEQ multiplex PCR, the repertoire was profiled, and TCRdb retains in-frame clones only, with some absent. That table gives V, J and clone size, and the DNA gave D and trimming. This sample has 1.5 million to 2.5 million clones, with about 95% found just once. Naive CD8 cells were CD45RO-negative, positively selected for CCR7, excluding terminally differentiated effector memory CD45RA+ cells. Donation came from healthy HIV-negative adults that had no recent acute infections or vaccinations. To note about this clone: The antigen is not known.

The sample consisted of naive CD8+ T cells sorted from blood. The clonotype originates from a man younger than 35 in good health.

The CDR3 protein is CASSLIFGTGDIQYF. The CDR3 bases are TGTGCCAGCAGTTTAATTTTCGGGACAGGGGACATTCAGTACTTC. This chain connects TRBV27 to TRBJ2-4; 10 bases align to TRBD1. The J segment lost 8 bases and the V segment lost 2 bases, leaving 6 bases of the junction unmatched. Germline V gene lookup returns CDR1 MNHEY and CDR2 SMNVEV (reference sequence). The CDR3 runs 15 residues.